Each of the 26 T cell receptor beta chains below was sequenced from the same sample in a study of blood T cell repertoires in COVID-19. Assay used: immunoSEQ multiplex PCR; TCRdb lists only in-frame clones, some missing. The profile shows roughly 170,000 clones, approximately 79% of them singletons. What was sequenced was peripheral blood. These TCRs come from a woman in her sixties or seventies with COVID-19, enrolled during active disease.

The chain couples TRBV15 to TRBJ2-5; 14 nucleotides align to TRBD2. The V and J ends lost 2 bases and 3 bases, in that order; junction bases with no gene match: 2. This CDR3 is 16 amino acids long. In germline, CDR1 is LNHNV, CDR2 YYDKDF (reference sequence). The CDR3: CATSRPGLAGEETQYF. CDR3 coding DNA: TGTGCCACCAGCAGACCGGGACTAGCGGGAGAAGAGACCCAGTACTTC.

The rearrangement links TRBV4-1 to TRBJ2-6; 10 nucleotides align to TRBD1. CDR1 and CDR2 (germline): MGHRA, YSYEKL. This CDR3 comprises 18 residues. Germline trimming cut 5 bases from V and 3 bases from J; bases unmatched to any gene: 10. CDR3 bases: TGCGCCAGCAGCTACCCGGGACAGGGGAAGGGTGGGGCCAACGTCCTGACTTTC. This encodes CASSYPGQGKGGANVLTF.

This rearrangement joins TRBV3-1 (or the pseudogene TRBV3-2) to TRBJ1-1; TRBD1 is a possible D gene (5 bases). Trimming left V 3 bases short and J 11 bases short, with 16 bases between. Germline V lookup: CDR1 LGHDT, CDR2 YNNKEL (reference sequence). CDR3 size: 13 residues. This CDR3 is CASSQGGSGMAFF. CDR3 in DNA: TGTGCCAGCAGCCAGGGGGGGAGCGGTATGGCTTTCTTT.

This chain joins TRBV3-1 (or the pseudogene TRBV3-2) and TRBJ2-1; a weak D match, TRBD2 (6 bases). There are 14 residues in the CDR3. Trimming took 5 bases from V and 7 from J, leaving 15 bases between them. CDR1 and CDR2 (germline): LGHDT, YNNKEL (reference sequence). DNA for the CDR3: TGTGCCAGCAGCGGACGGCTAGCGAGGAATGAGCAGTTCTTC. Its protein is CASSGRLARNEQFF.

The chain uses TRBV6-6 and TRBJ2-1; 8 nucleotides agree with TRBD2. The V gene's germline CDR1 is MNHNY and CDR2 SVGAGI (reference sequence). This CDR3 has 13 amino acids. The junction had 4 bases not matched to a gene; V was cut back by 6 bases and J by 6 bases. CDR3 DNA sequence: TGTGCCAGCAGAAGGACTAGCACCAATGAGCAGTTCTTC. It encodes CASRRTSTNEQFF.

The gene calls are TRBV7-4 and TRBJ1-4; tentatively, D is TRBD1 (5 bases). The CDR3 runs 15 residues. The ends were cut back, 4 bases at V and 13 bases at J, with 22 bases in the middle. The germline CDR1 and CDR2 sequences are SGHVT and SQSDAQ. The CDR3: CASSSLRQRTSVLFF. The CDR3 nucleotides are TGTGCCAGCAGCTCACTCCGACAGCGTACCTCTGTACTGTTTTTT. The full variable domain, with the rest looked up from reference TRBV7-4 and TRBJ1-4, is GAGVSQSPRYKVAKRGRDVALRCDSISGHVTLYWYRQTLGQGSEVLTYSQSDAQRDKSGRPSGRFSAERPERSVSTLKIQRTEQGDSAVYLCASSSLRQRTSVLFFGSGTQLSVL.

J is TRBJ1-1 and V is TRBV10-1; 8 bases align to TRBD1. Trimming cost V 4 bases and J 1 base; bases outside gene matches: 5. Germline CDR1 reads WNHNN; CDR2 reads SYGVQD (reference sequence). This CDR3 has 15 residues. The CDR3 loop is CASSVSGTGNTEAFF. As DNA, the CDR3 is TGCGCCAGCAGTGTATCCGGGACAGGGAACACTGAAGCTTTCTTT.

The chain recombines TRBV5-1 with TRBJ2-3, with D perhaps matching TRBD2 (7 bases). V lost 3 bases and J lost 3, with 17 bases in between. The CDR3 runs 16 residues. Germline CDR1 SGHRS, CDR2 YFSETQ. For the CDR3, the DNA is TGCGCCAGCAGCTCTGACGGGGGGCCTTTTACAGATACGCAGTATTTT. Its protein product is CASSSDGGPFTDTQYF.

This rearrangement joins TRBV10-3 to TRBJ2-3; 8 nucleotides line up with TRBD2. The length of the CDR3 is 14 residues. V lost 3 bases and J lost 4; bases outside the gene matches: 3. Germline V gives CDR1 ENHRY, CDR2 SYGVKD. The CDR3 DNA follows: TGTGCCATCAGTGAAGCGGGGGACCCAGATACGCAGTATTTT. Its translation: CAISEAGDPDTQYF.

The V gene is TRBV6-5, the J gene TRBJ2-2; 8 bases agree with TRBD1. CDR1 is MNHEY, CDR2 SVGAGI, per germline. V gave up 7 bases and J gave up 4 bases; unmatched junction bases: 5. The CDR3 contains 14 residues. Written as DNA, the CDR3 is TGTGCCAGCACCCGGGACAGGTCCACCGGGGAGCTGTTTTTT. Residues: CASTRDRSTGELFF.

The chain combines TRBV7-2 with TRBJ2-3, with D perhaps matching TRBD1 (5 bases). Germline-derived CDR1 and CDR2 are SGHTA and FQGNSA. This CDR3 contains 14 residues. With 4 bases removed from V and 4 bases from J, the gap between germline ends came to 12 bases. The CDR3 protein is CASSWGRNADTQYF. The CDR3 DNA reads as TGTGCCAGCAGCTGGGGCAGGAACGCAGATACGCAGTATTTT.

This chain links TRBV5-1 with TRBJ2-3, with a tentative D call TRBD2 (5 bases). This CDR3 comprises 14 residues. Germline CDR1 is SGHRS and CDR2 is YFSETQ. V gave up 1 base and J gave up 2 bases, with 8 bases separating them. As DNA, the CDR3 is TGCGCCAGCAGCTTGCGGGGTACCACAGATACGCAGTATTTT. Its translation is CASSLRGTTDTQYF.

This clone has a single count. This chain connects TRBV10-3 to TRBJ1-4; possibly TRBD1 for D (6 bases). This CDR3 spans 15 amino acids. Germline CDR1 and CDR2: ENHRY and SYGVKD. The V end lost 2 bases, the J end lost 7 bases, and 14 bases lay between the germline ends. CDR3 sequence: CAISERGGTIEKLFF. In DNA, the CDR3 is TGTGCCATCAGTGAGAGGGGGGGGACAATTGAAAAACTGTTTTTT.

This clone was picked up one time. V is TRBV5-6 and J is TRBJ1-3; a weak D match, TRBD1 (5 bases). This CDR3 spans 14 amino acids. The germline gives CDR1 SGHDT, CDR2 YYEEEE. V was clipped by 7 bases and J by 4 bases, with 15 bases between them. The CDR3 nucleotides are TGTGCCAGCGGCCGAGAGGGGAGGGGAAACACCATATATTTT. This translates into CASGREGRGNTIYF.

CDR3 region: CASSAAGGRGEKLFF. As DNA, the CDR3 is TGTGCCAGTAGTGCCGCAGGGGGCAGGGGTGAAAAACTGTTTTTT. V usage is TRBV19 and J usage is TRBJ1-4; the match to TRBD1 covers 8 bases. V dropped 5 bases and J dropped 7; count of bases not matched to a gene: 9. The CDR3 consists of 15 residues. From germline, CDR1 is LNHDA and CDR2 SQIVND (reference sequence).

The gene calls are TRBV7-3 and TRBJ2-2; 7 nucleotides match TRBD1. CDR1 and CDR2 from the germline V gene are SGHTA and FQGTGA. This CDR3 comprises 14 residues. V lost 7 bases and J lost 0; bases outside the gene matches: 2. The CDR3 DNA sequence: TGTGCCAGCACACAGGGGACGAACACCGGGGAGCTGTTTTTT. Its protein product is CASTQGTNTGELFF.

The chain recombines TRBV6-5 with TRBJ2-1; 8 bases map to TRBD2. The CDR3 has 16 residues. Germline CDR1 MNHEY, CDR2 SVGAGI. The trim removed 2 bases at V and 7 bases at J, leaving 10 bases unmatched. DNA for the CDR3: TGTGCCAGCAGTTACCCCCCAGGGCGGGGGGTAAATGAGCAGTTCTTC. This translates into CASSYPPGRGVNEQFF.

The gene calls are TRBV2 and TRBJ2-7; 7 bases line up with TRBD2. With V trimmed by 7 bases and J by 9 bases, 12 bases remained unmatched. CDR1 SNHLY and CDR2 FYNNEI come from the germline V gene. The length of the CDR3 is 13 residues. CDR3: CASMVRPSGGQYV. As DNA, the CDR3 is TGTGCCAGCATGGTACGACCTTCGGGGGGGCAGTACGTC.

This clone has only one observation. The chain recombines TRBV28 with TRBJ2-7; 8 bases fit TRBD2. Germline V CDR1 and CDR2: MDHEN, SYDVKM. V lost 7 bases to trimming and J lost 3 bases; unmatched junction nucleotides: 8. The CDR3 extends over 14 amino acids. The CDR3 protein is CASTNPGTSYEQYF. The CDR3, as DNA: TGTGCCAGCACCAACCCAGGGACTAGCTACGAGCAGTACTTC.

The chain uses TRBV6-5 and TRBJ2-5, with D perhaps TRBD2 (5 bases). Germline V gives CDR1 MNHEY, CDR2 SVGAGI. The CDR3 is 14 amino acids. Trimming shortened V by 5 bases and J by 5 bases, and 15 bases separated the two germline ends. The CDR3 loop is CASSKSRGLETQYF. CDR3 sequence (DNA): TGTGCCAGCAGTAAAAGCAGAGGGCTGGAGACCCAGTACTTC.

This chain links TRBV2 with TRBJ2-1, with a weak D call TRBD2 (5 bases). Germline values: CDR1 SNHLY, CDR2 FYNNEI. V was pared by 8 bases and J by 3 bases, with 17 bases between. The CDR3 spans 15 residues. CDR3 sequence: CASAGEQQIYNEQFF. DNA of the CDR3: TGTGCCAGCGCCGGGGAACAGCAGATCTACAATGAGCAGTTCTTC. Drawing the rest from reference TRBV2 and TRBJ2-1, the complete variable domain is EPEVTQTPSHQVTQMGQEVILRCVPISNHLYFYWYRQILGQKVEFLVSFYNNEISEKSEIFDDQFSVERPDGSNFTLKIRSTKLEDSAMYFCASAGEQQIYNEQFFGPGTRLTVL.

V and J are TRBV11-2 and TRBJ2-2; perhaps TRBD1 as D (5 bases). Trimming took 1 base from V and 0 from J, leaving 15 bases between them. The V gene's germline CDR1 is SGHAT and CDR2 FQNNGV. The CDR3 sequence is 18 residues long. In DNA, the CDR3 is TGTGCCAGCAGCTTAGCATTAGGGGTAGGAGCGAACACCGGGGAGCTGTTTTTT. Translated: CASSLALGVGANTGELFF. The whole variable domain, remainder taken from reference TRBV11-2 and TRBJ2-2, is EAGVAQSPRYKIIEKRQSVAFWCNPISGHATLYWYQQILGQGPKLLIQFQNNGVVDDSQLPKDRFSAERLKGVDSTLKIQPAKLEDSAVYLCASSLALGVGANTGELFFGEGSRLTVL.

The V and J genes are TRBV2 and TRBJ2-6; perhaps TRBD2 as D (6 bases). Germline-derived CDR1 and CDR2 are SNHLY and FYNNEI. V lost 8 bases to trimming and J lost 0 bases, with 14 bases between them. The CDR3 runs to 16 residues. In DNA form, the CDR3 reads TGTGCCAGCGCCTGGGCGGGAACCTCTGGGGCCAACGTCCTGACTTTC. It translates to CASAWAGTSGANVLTF.

This clone was detected a few times. This chain connects TRBV7-3 to TRBJ2-3, with D uncertain. CDR3 size: 13 residues. Trimming took 2 bases from V and 1 from J, leaving 4 bases between them. CDR1 and CDR2 (germline): SGHTA, FQGTGA. The CDR3 sequence: CASSLSGTDTQYF. CDR3 in DNA: TGTGCCAGCAGCTTATCGGGCACAGATACGCAGTATTTT.

The chain joins TRBV30 to TRBJ1-6, with a weak D call TRBD1 (5 bases). V lost 2 bases, J lost 6 bases, and 20 bases lay in between. The length of the CDR3 is 17 residues. Germline CDR1 is GTSNPN and CDR2 is SVGIG (reference sequence). CDR3 region: CAWSRLGHQSGNSPLHF. Here the CDR3 DNA reads TGTGCCTGGAGTCGGCTGGGGCACCAGTCGGGTAATTCACCCCTCCACTTT.

This clone was counted only a few times. V is TRBV28 and J is TRBJ2-7, with TRBD1 matching over 7 bases. The CDR3 contains 12 residues. Germline assignment: CDR1 MDHEN and CDR2 SYDVKM. J gave up 6 bases and V 5 bases, and 4 bases lay outside the gene matches. CDR3 in amino acids: CASSTQGSEQYV. The CDR3 DNA sequence: TGTGCCAGCAGTACACAGGGGAGCGAGCAGTACGTC.